The source of this T cell receptor beta chain is a study of T cell changes during pregnancy in multiple sclerosis (dated by TCRdb to between 2019 and 2020). In terms of the full investigation: In women with multiple sclerosis, the researchers looked at how the T cell repertoire shifted as pregnancy progressed.

Germline trimming amounts to 4 bases on V and 3 bases on J, with 21 as the count of junction bases outside the gene matches. For CDR1 and CDR2, the germline V gene (reference sequence) lists SEHNR and FQNEAQ. Taken from cysteine to phenylalanine, the CDR3 has 19 residues. The DNA shown is the 57-base CDR3, in frame from base 1. A remark on this clone: The target of this receptor is not known. No much larger clone exists at a distance of one base, and base qualities are not known.

The method behind the library was the immunoSEQ multiplex PCR assay. As stored in TCRdb, this immuneACCESS dataset retains in-frame rearrangements with V and J assigned. A fraction of the clones does not appear; measured against another copy, unresolved V genes explain less than half of the discrepancy, and the remainder lacks a known reason. The sample profile shows about 98,000 clones; 92% of them were found once. The top ten constitute roughly 2.3% of the sample. The chain is assembled from TRBV7-9 and TRBJ2-7; a stretch of 7 junction bases matches TRBD2. This material consisted of peripheral blood, taken after pregnancy. The source of this sequence is a female donor in good health, enrolled as a control in a pregnancy study. The CDR3 is CASSSQNRGLGGMFYEQYF. Here is the DNA: TGTGCCAGCAGCTCACAGAACAGAGGGTTGGGAGGGATGTTCTACGAGCAGTACTTC.